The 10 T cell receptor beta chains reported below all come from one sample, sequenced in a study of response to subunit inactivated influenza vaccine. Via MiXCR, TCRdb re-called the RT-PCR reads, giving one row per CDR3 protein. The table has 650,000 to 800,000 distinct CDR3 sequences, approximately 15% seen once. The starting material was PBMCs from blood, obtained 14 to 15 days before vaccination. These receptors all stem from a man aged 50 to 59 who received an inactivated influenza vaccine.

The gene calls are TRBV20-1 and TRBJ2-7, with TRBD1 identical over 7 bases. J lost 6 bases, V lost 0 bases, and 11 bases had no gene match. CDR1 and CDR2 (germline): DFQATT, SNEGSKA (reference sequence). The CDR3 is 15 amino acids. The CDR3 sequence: CSARDPRQGNAEQYF. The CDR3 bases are TGCAGTGCTAGAGATCCGAGACAGGGTAATGCCGAGCAGTACTTC.

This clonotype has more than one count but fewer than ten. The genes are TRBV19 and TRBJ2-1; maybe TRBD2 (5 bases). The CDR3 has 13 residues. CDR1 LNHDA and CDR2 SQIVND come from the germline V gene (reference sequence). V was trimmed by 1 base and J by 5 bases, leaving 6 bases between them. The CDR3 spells CASSIVGDNEQFF. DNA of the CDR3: TGTGCCAGTAGTATAGTCGGGGACAATGAGCAGTTCTTC.

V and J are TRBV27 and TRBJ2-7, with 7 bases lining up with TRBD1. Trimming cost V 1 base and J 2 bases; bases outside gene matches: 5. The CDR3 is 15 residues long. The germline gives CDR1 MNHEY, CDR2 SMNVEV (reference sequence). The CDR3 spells CASSLWGTAAYEQYF. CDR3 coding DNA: TGTGCCAGCAGTTTATGGGGGACAGCGGCCTACGAGCAGTACTTC.

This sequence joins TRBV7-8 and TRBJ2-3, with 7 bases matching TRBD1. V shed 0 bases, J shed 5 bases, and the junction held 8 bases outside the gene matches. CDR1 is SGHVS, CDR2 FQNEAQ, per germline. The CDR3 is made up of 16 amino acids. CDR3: CASSLAGQRLGDTQYF. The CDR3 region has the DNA TGTGCCAGCAGCTTAGCGGGACAGCGTTTGGGAGATACGCAGTATTTT.

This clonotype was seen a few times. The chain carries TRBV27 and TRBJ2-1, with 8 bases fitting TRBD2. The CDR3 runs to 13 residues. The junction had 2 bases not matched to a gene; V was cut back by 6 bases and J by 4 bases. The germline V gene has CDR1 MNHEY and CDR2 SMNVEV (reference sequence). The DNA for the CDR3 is TGTGCCAGCAGACTAGCGGAATACAATGAGCAGTTCTTC. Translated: CASRLAEYNEQFF.

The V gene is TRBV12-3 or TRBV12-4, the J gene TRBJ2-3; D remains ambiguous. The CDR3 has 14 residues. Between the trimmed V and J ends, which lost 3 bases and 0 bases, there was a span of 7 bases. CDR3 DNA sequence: TGTGCCAGCAGTTTTAGAATCAGCACAGATACGCAGTATTTT. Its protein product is CASSFRISTDTQYF.

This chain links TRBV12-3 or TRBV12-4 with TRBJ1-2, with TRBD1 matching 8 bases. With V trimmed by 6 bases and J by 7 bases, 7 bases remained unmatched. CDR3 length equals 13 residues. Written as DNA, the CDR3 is TGTGCCAGCAGCCCGGACAGGGCGTCTGGCTACACCTTC. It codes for CASSPDRASGYTF.

CDR3 sequence: CATSRVASGTSGRADEQYF. The CDR3 DNA reads TGTGCCACCAGCAGAGTTGCCTCCGGGACTAGCGGGAGGGCCGACGAGCAGTACTTC. The chain combines TRBV15 with TRBJ2-7; 16 bases match TRBD2. The V gene's germline CDR1 is LNHNV and CDR2 YYDKDF (reference sequence). V was pared by 1 base and J by 5 bases, with 11 bases of the junction left unmatched. The CDR3 extends over 19 amino acids.

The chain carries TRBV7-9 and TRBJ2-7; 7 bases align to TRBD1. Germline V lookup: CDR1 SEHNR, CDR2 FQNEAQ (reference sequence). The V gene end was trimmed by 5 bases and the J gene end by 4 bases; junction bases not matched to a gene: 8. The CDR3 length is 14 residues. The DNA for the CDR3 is TGTGCCAGCAGCCCGGGTGGGACAGTGTACGAGCAGTACTTC. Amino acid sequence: CASSPGGTVYEQYF.

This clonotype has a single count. As DNA, the CDR3 is TGCGCCAGCAGGATAGGGTCGAACACCGGGGAGCTGTTTTTT. Its protein product is CASRIGSNTGELFF. The chain combines TRBV10-2 with TRBJ2-2; no firm D call. CDR1 is WSHSY and CDR2 is SAAADI in the germline V gene. V lost 6 bases to trimming and J lost 0 bases, with 8 bases between them. The CDR3 runs 14 residues.